This T cell receptor (beta chain) is drawn from a study of cytomegalovirus exposure and HLA in healthy donors. PCR amplification relied on 60 Vbeta primers (plus 13 Jbeta primers). The repertoire was sequenced with immunoSEQ multiplex PCR; TCRdb's copy has only in-frame clones and lacks some. The sample has around 120,000 clones, more than 60% seen once; the top ten hold 2.7%. This CDR3 comprises 16 residues. Germline CDR1 is SGHAT and CDR2 is FQNNGV. V was pared by 1 base and J by 4 bases, with 5 bases of the junction left unmatched. Source material: PBMCs. The chain is built from TRBV11-2 and TRBJ2-3; 10 bases agree with TRBD2. This clonotype was sampled from a woman between 40 and 55 years old in good health and CMV-seropositive. The CDR3 DNA follows: TGTGCCAGCAGCTTAGGTAGGACTAGCGGATCAGATACGCAGTATTTT. Translation: CASSLGRTSGSDTQYF.